This TCR beta chain is drawn from a study of shared clonotypes between healthy human individuals. The method was immunoSEQ multiplex PCR; TCRdb's version includes in-frame clones alone and lacks a portion of them. Altogether over a million clones are present, approximately 98% being singletons, with the ten largest covering approximately 0.44%. Germline assignment: CDR1 MGHRA and CDR2 YSYEKL. CDR3 size: 12 residues. Trimming took 3 bases from V and 10 from J, leaving 12 bases between them. The investigators split CD4+ cells into a CD45RA+ naive subset and a CD45RA-negative memory subset. Sequencing was done on a sample of naive CD4+ T cells sorted from blood. Subset described: CD45RA+ positively selected. The chain has TRBV4-1 and TRBJ2-5, with TRBD2 as a possible D gene (6 bases). The sequence was obtained from a man aged 25 to 40 in good health. Here the CDR3 DNA reads TGCGCCAGCAGCCATTCGGCGGGGATCCAGTACTTC. This translates into CASSHSAGIQYF.